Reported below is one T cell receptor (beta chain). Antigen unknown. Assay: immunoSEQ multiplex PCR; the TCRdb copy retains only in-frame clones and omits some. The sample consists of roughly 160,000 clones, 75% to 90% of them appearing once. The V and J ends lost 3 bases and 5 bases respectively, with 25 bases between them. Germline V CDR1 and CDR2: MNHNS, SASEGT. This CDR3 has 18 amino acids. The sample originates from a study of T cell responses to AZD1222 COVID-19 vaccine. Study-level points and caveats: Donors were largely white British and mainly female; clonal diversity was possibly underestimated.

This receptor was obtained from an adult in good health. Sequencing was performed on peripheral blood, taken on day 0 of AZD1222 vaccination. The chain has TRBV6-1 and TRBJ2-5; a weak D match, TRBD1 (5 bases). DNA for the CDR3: TGTGCCAGCAGTGAGGCTTGGGCGAACAGGCCCACCAAGGAGACCCAGTACTTC. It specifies CASSEAWANRPTKETQYF.